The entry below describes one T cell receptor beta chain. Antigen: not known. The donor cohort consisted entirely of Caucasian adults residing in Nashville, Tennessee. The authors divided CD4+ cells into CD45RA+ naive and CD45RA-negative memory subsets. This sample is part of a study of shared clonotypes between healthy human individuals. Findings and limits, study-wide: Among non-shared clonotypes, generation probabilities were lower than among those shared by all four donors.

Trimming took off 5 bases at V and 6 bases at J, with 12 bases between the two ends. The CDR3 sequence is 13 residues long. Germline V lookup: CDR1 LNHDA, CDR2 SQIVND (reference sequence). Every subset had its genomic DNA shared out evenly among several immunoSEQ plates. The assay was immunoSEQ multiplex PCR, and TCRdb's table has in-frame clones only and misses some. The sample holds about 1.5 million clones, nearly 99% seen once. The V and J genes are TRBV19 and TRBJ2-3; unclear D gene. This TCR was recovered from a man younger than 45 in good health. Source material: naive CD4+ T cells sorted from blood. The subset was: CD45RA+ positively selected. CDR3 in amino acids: CASSGLVLDTQYF. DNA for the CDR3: TGTGCCAGTAGTGGTCTGGTTTTGGATACGCAGTATTTT.